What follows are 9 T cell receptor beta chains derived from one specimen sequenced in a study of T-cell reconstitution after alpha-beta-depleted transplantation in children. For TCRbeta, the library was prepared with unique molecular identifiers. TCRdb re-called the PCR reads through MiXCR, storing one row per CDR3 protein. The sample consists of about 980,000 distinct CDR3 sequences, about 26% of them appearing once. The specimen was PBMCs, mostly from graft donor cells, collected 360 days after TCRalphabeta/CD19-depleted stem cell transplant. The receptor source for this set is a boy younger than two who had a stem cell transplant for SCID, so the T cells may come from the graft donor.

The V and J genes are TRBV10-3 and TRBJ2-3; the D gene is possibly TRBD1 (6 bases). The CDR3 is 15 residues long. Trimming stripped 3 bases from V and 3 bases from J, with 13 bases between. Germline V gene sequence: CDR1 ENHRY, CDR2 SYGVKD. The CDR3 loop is CAISDTGKWTDTQYF. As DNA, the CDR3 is TGTGCCATCAGTGATACAGGGAAGTGGACAGATACGCAGTATTTT.

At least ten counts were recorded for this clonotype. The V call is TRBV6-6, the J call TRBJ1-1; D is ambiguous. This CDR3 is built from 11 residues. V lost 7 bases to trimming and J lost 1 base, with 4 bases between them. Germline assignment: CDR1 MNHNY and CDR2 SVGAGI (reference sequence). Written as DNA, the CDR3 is TGTGCCAGCAAAGAGAACACTGAAGCTTTCTTT. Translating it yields CASKENTEAFF.

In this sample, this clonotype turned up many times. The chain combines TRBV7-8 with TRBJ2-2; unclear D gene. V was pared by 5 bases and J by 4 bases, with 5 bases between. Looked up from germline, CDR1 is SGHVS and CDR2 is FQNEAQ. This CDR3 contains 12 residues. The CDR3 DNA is TGTGCCAGCAGCCCCATCACCGGGGAGCTGTTTTTT. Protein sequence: CASSPITGELFF.

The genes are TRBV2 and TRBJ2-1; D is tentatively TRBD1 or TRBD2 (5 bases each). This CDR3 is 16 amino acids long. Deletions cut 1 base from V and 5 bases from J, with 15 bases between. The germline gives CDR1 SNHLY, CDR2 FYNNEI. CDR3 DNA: TGTGCCAGCAGTGAAGAGAGATGGGACCAAAACAATGAGCAGTTCTTC. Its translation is CASSEERWDQNNEQFF.

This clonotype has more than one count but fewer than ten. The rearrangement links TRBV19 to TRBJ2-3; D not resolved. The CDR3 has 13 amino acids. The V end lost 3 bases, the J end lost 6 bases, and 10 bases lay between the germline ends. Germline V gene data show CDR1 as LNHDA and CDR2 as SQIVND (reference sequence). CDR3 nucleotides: TGTGCCAGTAGTATGTTCCCATGGGATACGCAGTATTTT. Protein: CASSMFPWDTQYF. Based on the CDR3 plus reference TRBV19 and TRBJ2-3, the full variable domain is DGGITQSPKYLFRKEGQNVTLSCEQNLNHDAMYWYRQDPGQGLRLIYYSQIVNDFQKGDIAEGYSVSREKKESFPLTVTSAQKNPTAFYLCASSMFPWDTQYFGPGTRLTVL.

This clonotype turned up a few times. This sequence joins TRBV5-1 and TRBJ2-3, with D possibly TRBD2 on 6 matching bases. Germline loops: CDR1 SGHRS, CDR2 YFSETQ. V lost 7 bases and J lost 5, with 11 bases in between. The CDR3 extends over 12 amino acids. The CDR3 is CASGGEGDTQYF. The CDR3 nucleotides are TGCGCCAGCGGAGGGGAAGGAGATACGCAGTATTTT.

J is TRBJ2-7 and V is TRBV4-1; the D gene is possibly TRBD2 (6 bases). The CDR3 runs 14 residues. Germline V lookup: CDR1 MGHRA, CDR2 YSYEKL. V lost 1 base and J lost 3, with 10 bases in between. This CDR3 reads CASSQVGGDYEQYF. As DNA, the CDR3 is TGCGCCAGCAGCCAAGTCGGGGGAGACTACGAGCAGTACTTC.

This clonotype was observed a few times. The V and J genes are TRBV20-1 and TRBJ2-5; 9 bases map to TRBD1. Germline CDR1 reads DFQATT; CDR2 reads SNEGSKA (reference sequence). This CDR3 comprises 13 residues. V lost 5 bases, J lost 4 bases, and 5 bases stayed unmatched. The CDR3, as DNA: TGCAGTGCTCGGCACAGGGGGCGAGAGACCCAGTACTTC. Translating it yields CSARHRGRETQYF.

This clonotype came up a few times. The CDR3 reads CAISAGTVGEQYF. The CDR3 DNA reads as TGTGCCATCAGTGCCGGGACAGTAGGCGAGCAGTACTTC. The chain employs TRBV10-3 and TRBJ2-7, with TRBD1 matching 7 bases. The ends lost 4 bases at V and 6 bases at J; junction bases unmatched: 6. CDR3 length: 13 amino acids. Germline CDR1 reads ENHRY; CDR2 reads SYGVKD.